A single count supports the clone carrying this TCR beta chain. This entry belongs to a study of blood T cell repertoires in COVID-19. For the study at large: Researchers got acute and convalescent COVID-19 samples from the United States, Italy and Spain. The cDNA or gDNA used as material had been derived from T cells, B-cell-depleted T cells, or PBMCs.

Per germline, CDR1 SGHTA and CDR2 FQGNSA. This CDR3 has 15 amino acids. Unmatched junction bases numbered 3, after V lost 0 bases and J lost 5 bases. This table comes from immunoSEQ multiplex PCR, and its TCRdb copy is limited to in-frame clones, with some not included. Of about 110,000 clones in the sample, around 82% were seen once. Sequenced input: peripheral blood. The sequence derives from a woman in her forties or fifties with acute or convalescent COVID-19. The chain has TRBV7-2 and TRBJ2-2, with 7 bases identical to TRBD2. The CDR3 spells CASSLASGETGELFF. The CDR3, as DNA: TGTGCCAGCAGCTTAGCCAGCGGGGAGACCGGGGAGCTGTTTTTT.